This T cell receptor (beta chain) was identified during a study of blood T cell repertoires in COVID-19. Whole-study context: Samples of COVID-19 (acute and convalescent) were obtained from the United States, Italy and Spain. T cells, B-cell-depleted T cells, or PBMCs supplied cDNA or gDNA.

The V end was cut by 2 bases, the J end by 4 bases, with 10 bases between. The CDR3 is made up of 15 amino acids. Germline lookup yields CDR1 KGHDR and CDR2 SFDVKD. Per the original methods: Reference gene primer amplification gave estimated nucleated cell counts. The assay was immunoSEQ multiplex PCR, and TCRdb's table has in-frame clones only and misses some. V, J and clone size are taken as reported in that table, and D and trimming were inferred from the DNA itself. Of approximately 250,000 clones in the sample, 80% to 90% are singletons; the top ten hold about 2.1%. The gene calls are TRBV24-1 and TRBJ2-2; D might be TRBD1 (6 bases). Source material: peripheral blood. The TCR comes from a man aged 30-40 years with active or convalescent COVID-19. The CDR3 protein is CATSDSTGLTGELFF. As DNA, the CDR3 is TGTGCCACCAGTGATTCGACAGGTCTCACCGGGGAGCTGTTTTTT.